This T cell receptor beta chain is drawn from a study of metastatic and nonmetastatic thyroid tumors. In the study overall: From malignant and benign thyroid patients, repertoires in blood and in tumor or nodule tissue were compared. Study-wide results and limits: Benign nodules reportedly had significantly lower TCR beta diversity than malignant thyroid tumors in blood and tumor.

Original handling: What underpinned the distant-metastasis classifier for papillary thyroid cancer was the set of CDR3 differences across clinicopathological groups. TCRdb reanalyzed the PCR reads with MiXCR. TCRdb, not the authors, supplied the V and J calls. The data contain 20,000 to 25,000 clones, more than 12% of them singletons. Treatment of any kind had been given to no patient before thyroid surgery. With 5 bases removed from V and 5 bases from J, the gap between germline ends came to 10 bases. The length of the CDR3 is 13 residues. Germline values: CDR1 SEHNR, CDR2 FQNEAQ (reference sequence). This clone appeared many times. Its antigen is still unknown.

Sequencing was performed on tumor tissue. The TCR comes from a female donor with papillary thyroid cancer or a benign thyroid nodule (not recorded which). Some clones in this sample may be carry-over from other donors' samples. The V gene is TRBV7-9, the J gene TRBJ2-1; D might be TRBD1 (5 bases). The CDR3 sequence: CASSLDTHNEQFF. The CDR3 coding sequence is TGTGCCAGCAGCCTGGACACACACAATGAGCAGTTCTTC.